The entry below describes one TCR beta chain. This clone's antigen is unknown. Per-nucleotide qualities are absent, and no much larger clonotype sits a single base away. The germline V gene specifies SGHRS as CDR1 and YFSETQ as CDR2. V sheds 3 bases and J sheds 3 bases, leaving 9 bases between their ends. The CDR3 has 13 amino acids, counting the end cysteine and phenylalanine. The kept DNA is CDR3 alone, 39 bases in frame from the first base. The sample is drawn from a study of neoadjuvant anti-PD-1 for oral cavity cancer (dated by TCRdb to the early 2020s). About the investigation overall: Before undergoing curative-intent surgical resection, most patients got three to four biweekly nivolumab doses at 3 mg/kg. Under RECIST 1.1, a patient counted as a responder if showing complete response, partial response or stable disease, and as a non-responder if showing progression. For patients who did not progress, a fourth nivolumab dose was given around day 43, followed by definitive surgical resection on days 50-56. The parent correlative cohort had roughly 12 patients and a response rate of 25% to 35%.

The time point label on this specimen signifies: after neoadjuvant nivolumab, at surgical resection. None of the patients had received prior systemic or radiation treatment, and all were newly diagnosed with stage II-IVA oral cavity squamous cell carcinoma. The cohort was made up of patients with locally advanced, HPV-negative oral cavity squamous cell carcinoma. Peripheral blood mononuclear cells were analyzed directly, without maintenance or expansion in culture. Samples were obtained from a longitudinal correlative study of a single-arm phase II trial of neoadjuvant nivolumab in oral cavity squamous cell carcinoma. Subject-matched pre- and post-treatment PBMCs and tumors from three responders and three non-responders were subjected to genomic DNA-based TCRbeta sequencing. Peripheral blood mononuclear cells were collected before nivolumab treatment and again after treatment, at the time of surgery. Genomic DNA was isolated from PBMCs using the Maxwell RSC DNA from Cells kit.

The paper as a whole reports these results and caveats: After neoadjuvant nivolumab, T cell clonality (Gini index) in PBMCs was significantly higher in non-responders than in responders. Only a few patients per response group were included in the TCR analyses, and larger cohorts for validation were called for by the authors. Higher pretreatment blood TCRbeta clonality and lower post-treatment tumor TCRbeta clonality were correlated with higher pretreatment blood Treg/Th17 ratios.

For deep sequencing of PBMC libraries, mostly approximately 460 ng of input genomic DNA was used, and six replicates were run per sample. The immunoSEQ hsTCRbeta kit was used to prepare TCRbeta libraries, following the manufacturer's instructions. An Illumina NovaSeq 6000 S4 flow cell was used to sequence the final libraries, which had first been combined to 3 nM. As for the original processing: Raw data preprocessing and quality control were performed with the immunoSEQ Analyzer. The analysis was limited to productive rearrangements, and each clonotype was defined by a unique CDR3 amino acid sequence. Repertoire clonality was estimated as the Gini-Simpson index, which was calculated using the R package tcR. Student's t test was used to compare Gini indices, and Pearson correlation was used to assess associations with tumor size change. Drawn from immuneACCESS, this table holds only the in-frame rearrangements with V and J called that TCRdb kept. Clones are partly lost; checked studies trace under half to an unresolved V gene and leave the rest unexplained. For V, J and clone size, that table is used; D and trimming come from the DNA. In all, the sample holds around 65,000 clones, and around 85% of those were seen once. The ten largest clones capture less than 3% of the sample.

The V gene is TRBV5-1 and the J gene is TRBJ1-1; there is no confident call for the D gene. This material consisted of PBMCs, taken after nivolumab (anti-PD-1) treatment. The origin of this receptor is a person aged 40 to 85 with oral cavity squamous cell carcinoma. The CDR3 protein sequence reads: CASSYDTYTEAFF. The nucleotide sequence is given as TGCGCCAGCAGCTACGACACATACACTGAAGCTTTCTTT.